The next 19 T cell receptor beta chains were all read from a single sample in a study of cytomegalovirus exposure and HLA in healthy donors. PCR amplification relied on 60 Vbeta primers (plus 13 Jbeta primers). The protocol was immunoSEQ multiplex PCR, while the TCRdb copy is restricted to in-frame clones and leaves out a portion. Here the sample table reports about 130,000 clones. Material for sequencing was PBMCs. The origin of the receptors is a middle-aged woman in good health and CMV-seropositive.

The J gene is TRBJ2-5, the V gene TRBV15; TRBD1 aligns across 7 bases. V lost 2 bases to trimming and J lost 7 bases; unmatched junction nucleotides: 10. Germline V CDR1 and CDR2: LNHNV, YYDKDF (reference sequence). This CDR3 is built from 15 residues. Here the CDR3 DNA reads TGTGCCACCAGCAGACCCGACAGGGTGGAAGGGACCCAGTACTTC. It yields the protein CATSRPDRVEGTQYF.

The DNA of the CDR3 is TGTGCCACCAGCTACGGCCGTGTCGGGGCTGGAAACACCATATATTTT. Amino acids: CATSYGRVGAGNTIYF. V gene TRBV15 combines with J gene TRBJ1-3, with unresolved D. V was cut by 5 bases and J by 2 bases, with 16 bases left in between. Germline V lookup: CDR1 LNHNV, CDR2 YYDKDF (reference sequence). The CDR3 runs 16 residues.

V is TRBV9 and J is TRBJ1-5, with D perhaps TRBD1 (6 bases). This CDR3 contains 15 residues. From germline, CDR1 is SGDLS and CDR2 YYNGEE. V shed 0 bases and J shed 4 bases, with 11 bases lying between them. This CDR3 is CASSVEGQINQPQHF. The CDR3 region has the DNA TGTGCCAGCAGCGTAGAAGGACAGATAAATCAGCCCCAGCATTTT.

The rearrangement joins TRBV27 to TRBJ1-4; tentatively, D is TRBD1 (5 bases). Trimming removed 2 bases at V and 12 bases at J, with 7 bases between. CDR1 MNHEY and CDR2 SMNVEV come from the germline V gene (reference sequence). The CDR3 extends over 11 amino acids. CDR3 region: CASSLEGELFF. Written as DNA, the CDR3 is TGTGCCAGCAGTTTAGAAGGGGAACTGTTTTTT. The variable domain in full, completed from reference TRBV27 and TRBJ1-4, reads EAQVTQNPRYLITVTGKKLTVTCSQNMNHEYMSWYRQDPGLGLRQIYYSMNVEVTDKGDVPEGYKVSRKEKRNFPLILESPSPNQTSLYFCASSLEGELFFGSGTQLSVL.

This chain uses TRBV6-6 with TRBJ1-1, with 12 bases matching TRBD1. V lost 6 bases, J lost 7 bases, and 6 bases stayed unmatched. The germline V gene encodes CDR1 MNHNY and CDR2 SVGAGI (reference sequence). CDR3 length: 14 residues. Here the CDR3 DNA reads TGTGCCAGCAGAGAGGGACAGGGGGCAGGTGAAGCTTTCTTT. Protein: CASREGQGAGEAFF.

The chain recombines TRBV19 with TRBJ2-7; maybe TRBD1 (7 bases). There are 14 residues in the CDR3. Germline-derived CDR1 and CDR2 are LNHDA and SQIVND (reference sequence). V lost 5 bases and J 7 bases, leaving 18 bases between the germline ends. CDR3 bases: TGTGCCAGTAGTCCGCGGGGACAGCCGGGGGAGCAGTACTTC. This codes for CASSPRGQPGEQYF.

DNA for the CDR3: TGTGCCAGCACTAGCGAGGTCCGCCTCTACGAGCAGTACTTC. Encoded protein: CASTSEVRLYEQYF. The V gene is TRBV6-6, the J gene TRBJ2-7, with D possibly being TRBD2 (6 bases). The CDR3 extends over 14 amino acids. V lost 7 bases to trimming and J lost 3 bases, with 16 bases between them. The germline CDR1 and CDR2 sequences are MNHNY and SVGAGI (reference sequence).

Notes on this clone: One end of the junction does not line up with germline, which may come from a read error. The chain is built from TRBV14 and TRBJ2-7; D may be TRBD1 (6 bases). This CDR3 is built from 13 residues. Germline CDR1 reads SGHDN; CDR2 reads FVKESK. This CDR3 reads CASSQGRQVFVNF. The CDR3 nucleotides are TGTGCCAGCAGCCAAGGGCGACAGGTGTTCGTTAACTTC.

The gene calls are TRBV5-4 and TRBJ2-1; 13 bases are shared with TRBD2. CDR1 and CDR2 from the germline V gene are SGHNT and YYREEE (reference sequence). V lost 3 bases to trimming and J lost 5 bases; unmatched junction nucleotides: 5. This CDR3 has 16 amino acids. The DNA for the CDR3 is TGTGCCAGCAGCTCTAGGACTAGCGGGAGCAACAATGAGCAGTTCTTC. Its protein product is CASSSRTSGSNNEQFF.

The chain is built from TRBV6-1 and TRBJ2-7, with TRBD2 matching 7 bases. V was pared by 7 bases and J by 5 bases, with 14 bases of the junction left unmatched. CDR1 is MNHNS, CDR2 SASEGT, per germline. The CDR3 runs to 15 residues. CDR3 amino acids: CASTRGVTSINEQYF. As DNA, the CDR3 is TGTGCCAGCACTCGAGGAGTGACTAGCATTAACGAGCAGTACTTC.

In the case of this clone: Germline is not matched at one junction end, which may reflect a read error. V usage is TRBV25-1 and J usage is TRBJ2-1; possible D gene TRBD2, 5 bases. Germline V gene lookup returns CDR1 MGHDK and CDR2 SYGVNS. This CDR3 has 15 residues. This CDR3 is CASSRNSGFYKEQFF. CDR3 DNA sequence: TGTGCCAGCAGCCGAAACAGCGGCTTCTACAAAGAGCAGTTCTTC. The whole variable domain, filled in from reference TRBV25-1 and TRBJ2-1, reads EADIYQTPRYLVIGTGKKITLECSQTMGHDKMYWYQQDPGMELHLIHYSYGVNSTEKGDLSSESTVSRIRTEHFPLTLESARPSHTSQYLCASSRNSGFYKEQFFGPGTRLTVL.

The chain is built from TRBV10-3 and TRBJ1-1; D not resolved. The CDR3 runs 14 residues. The germline V gene encodes CDR1 ENHRY and CDR2 SYGVKD. Trimming stripped 0 bases from V and 4 bases from J, with 9 bases between. CDR3 coding DNA: TGTGCCATCAGTGAGTCTACGGGGATCACTGAAGCTTTCTTT. Amino acids: CAISESTGITEAFF.

A remark on this clone: One end of the junction is discordant with germline, which a read error may explain. The chain has TRBV2 and TRBJ2-7, with a possible D match to TRBD2 (6 bases). CDR1 is SNHLY, CDR2 FYNNEI, per germline. The CDR3 is 14 amino acids. The CDR3 DNA reads TGTGCCACCGGCGTCGGTTCCGGGAGAGACGAGCAGCACTTC. Its protein product is CATGVGSGRDEQHF. The variable domain in full, completed from reference TRBV2 and TRBJ2-7, reads EPEVTQTPSHQVTQMGQEVILRCVPISNHLYFYWYRQILGQKVEFLVSFYNNEISEKSEIFDDQFSVERPDGSNFTLKIRSTKLEDSAMYFCATGVGSGRDEQHFGPGTRLTVT.

The chain employs TRBV9 and TRBJ2-4; a possible D gene is TRBD1 (6 bases). CDR1 and CDR2 from the germline V gene are SGDLS and YYNGEE. The CDR3 length is 13 residues. V gave up 6 bases and J gave up 6 bases, with 13 bases separating them. The CDR3 nucleotides read TGTGCCAGCACCCCAGGGGTGGGAAACATTCAGTACTTC. Amino acids: CASTPGVGNIQYF.

CDR3 DNA: TGTGCCAGCACCCAACTAGCGGGGCGCACAGATACGCAGTATTTT. As protein: CASTQLAGRTDTQYF. The rearrangement links TRBV7-3 to TRBJ2-3, with TRBD2 identical over 10 bases. This CDR3 has 15 amino acids. From germline, CDR1 is SGHTA and CDR2 FQGTGA. Trimming at V came to 7 bases and at J to 1 base, leaving 5 bases not matched to a gene.

The V and J genes are TRBV5-1 and TRBJ1-5, with D possibly TRBD1 on 5 matching bases. CDR1 and CDR2 from the germline V gene are SGHRS and YFSETQ. Trimming took 4 bases from V and 2 from J, leaving 10 bases between them. The CDR3 is 14 amino acids. CDR3 amino acids: CASSPTGGNQPQHF. CDR3 DNA sequence: TGCGCCAGCAGCCCCACGGGGGGCAATCAGCCCCAGCATTTT.

The gene calls are TRBV19 and TRBJ1-1; 9 bases align to TRBD1. The CDR3 is 16 residues long. Germline V lookup: CDR1 LNHDA, CDR2 SQIVND (reference sequence). The V gene end was trimmed by 5 bases and the J gene end by 5 bases; junction bases not matched to a gene: 12. For the CDR3, the DNA is TGTGCCAGTAGTTACTTCGGGGTCGGGACAGGGACTGAAGCTTTCTTT. Translating gives CASSYFGVGTGTEAFF.

V and J are TRBV4-1 and TRBJ2-7, with a tentative D call TRBD1 (5 bases). V was cut by 4 bases and J by 3 bases, with 16 bases left in between. The germline V gene encodes CDR1 MGHRA and CDR2 YSYEKL. The CDR3 loop spans 15 amino acids. CDR3 sequence (DNA): TGCGCCAGCAGCCCATCATGGACAAGATACTACGAGCAGTACTTC. Residues: CASSPSWTRYYEQYF.

V and J are TRBV2 and TRBJ2-7; 7 positions agree with TRBD1. Germline lookup yields CDR1 SNHLY and CDR2 FYNNEI. This CDR3 contains 14 residues. The ends lost 6 bases at V and 5 bases at J; junction bases unmatched: 10. The CDR3 region has the DNA TGTGCCAGCAGGGACAGGACAGGTCTTAACGAGCAGTACTTC. Translation gives CASRDRTGLNEQYF. The variable domain in full, with the rest retrieved from reference TRBV2 and TRBJ2-7, is EPEVTQTPSHQVTQMGQEVILRCVPISNHLYFYWYRQILGQKVEFLVSFYNNEISEKSEIFDDQFSVERPDGSNFTLKIRSTKLEDSAMYFCASRDRTGLNEQYFGPGTRLTVT.